This T cell receptor beta chain was captured by sequencing in a study of cytomegalovirus exposure and HLA in healthy donors. Study overall: Genotyping showed about 80% of 350 to 400 donors falling in the Caucasian-associated ancestry cluster.

Healthy bone marrow donors made up the donors. Donors showed nominal health when sampled, although they likely had unrecorded immune exposures. Germline CDR1 LNHDA, CDR2 SQIVND (reference sequence). Trimming at V came to 5 bases and at J to 3 bases, leaving 13 bases not matched to a gene. The CDR3 covers 19 residues. The PCR had 60 Vbeta and 13 Jbeta primers. The table came from immunoSEQ multiplex PCR; TCRdb's copy has only in-frame clones and leaves some out. Of 150,000 to 200,000 clones in the sample, about 80% were seen once. This TCR was recovered from a girl aged 10 to 17 in good health and CMV-seropositive. Sequenced input: PBMCs. The rearrangement links TRBV19 to TRBJ2-1, with 13 bases fitting TRBD2. CDR3 in DNA: TGTGCCAGTAGTTATACTAGCGGGAGGGCCCTGGAGTTCTACAATGAGCAGTTCTTC. It yields the protein CASSYTSGRALEFYNEQFF.